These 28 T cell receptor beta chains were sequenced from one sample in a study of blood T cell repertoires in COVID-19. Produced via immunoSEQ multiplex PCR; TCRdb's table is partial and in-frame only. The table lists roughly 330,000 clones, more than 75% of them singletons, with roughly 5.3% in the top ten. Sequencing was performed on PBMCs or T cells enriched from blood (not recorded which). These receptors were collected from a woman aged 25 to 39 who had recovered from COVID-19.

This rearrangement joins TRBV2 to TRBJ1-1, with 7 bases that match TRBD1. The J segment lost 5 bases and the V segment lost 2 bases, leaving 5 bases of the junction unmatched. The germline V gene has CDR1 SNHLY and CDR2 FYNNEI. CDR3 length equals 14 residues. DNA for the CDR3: TGTGCCAGCAGTGAAACCACAGGGGTTACTGAAGCTTTCTTT. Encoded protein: CASSETTGVTEAFF.

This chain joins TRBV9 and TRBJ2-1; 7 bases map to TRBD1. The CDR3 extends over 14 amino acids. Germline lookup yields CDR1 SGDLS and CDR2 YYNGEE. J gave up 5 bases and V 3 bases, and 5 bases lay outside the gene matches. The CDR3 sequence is CASSAQGTNNEQFF. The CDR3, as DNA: TGTGCCAGCAGCGCACAGGGGACGAACAATGAGCAGTTCTTC.

The CDR3 here is CASSYSGTGGRSPLHF. As DNA, the CDR3 is TGTGCCAGCAGTTACTCCGGGACAGGGGGTCGGTCACCCCTCCACTTT. This rearrangement joins TRBV6-5 to TRBJ1-6; 11 bases match TRBD1. The ends lost 0 bases at V and 10 bases at J; junction bases unmatched: 5. The CDR3 sequence is 16 residues long. Germline CDR1 MNHEY, CDR2 SVGAGI.

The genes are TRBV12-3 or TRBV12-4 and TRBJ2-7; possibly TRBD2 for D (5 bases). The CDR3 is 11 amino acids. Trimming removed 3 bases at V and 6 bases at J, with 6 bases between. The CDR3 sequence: CASSFAGEQYF. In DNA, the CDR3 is TGTGCCAGCAGTTTTGCGGGCGAGCAGTACTTC.

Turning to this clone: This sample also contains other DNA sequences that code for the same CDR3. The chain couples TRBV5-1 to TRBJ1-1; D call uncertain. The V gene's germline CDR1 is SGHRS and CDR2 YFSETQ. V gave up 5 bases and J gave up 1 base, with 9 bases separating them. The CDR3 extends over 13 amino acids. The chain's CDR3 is CASSPRGNTEAFF. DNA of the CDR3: TGCGCCAGCAGTCCCCGGGGGAACACTGAAGCTTTCTTT.

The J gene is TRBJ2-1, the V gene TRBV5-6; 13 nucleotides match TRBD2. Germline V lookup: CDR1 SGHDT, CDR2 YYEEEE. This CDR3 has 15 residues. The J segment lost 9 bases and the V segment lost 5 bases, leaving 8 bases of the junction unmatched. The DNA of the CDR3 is TGTGCCAGCAGGCCACTAGCGGGGGGGCTCAGTGAGCAGTTCTTC. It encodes CASRPLAGGLSEQFF.

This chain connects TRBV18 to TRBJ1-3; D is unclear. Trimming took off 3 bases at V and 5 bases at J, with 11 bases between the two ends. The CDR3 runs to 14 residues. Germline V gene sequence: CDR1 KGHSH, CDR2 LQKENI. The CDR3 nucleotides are TGTGCCAGCTCACCGGCGAACAGTAGAAACACCATATATTTT. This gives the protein CASSPANSRNTIYF.

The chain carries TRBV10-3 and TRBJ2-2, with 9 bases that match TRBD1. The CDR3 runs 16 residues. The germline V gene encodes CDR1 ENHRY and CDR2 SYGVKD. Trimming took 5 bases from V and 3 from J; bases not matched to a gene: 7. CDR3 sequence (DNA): TGTGCCATCAGTTCCCCGGACAGGGGAGACACCGGGGAGCTGTTTTTT. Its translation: CAISSPDRGDTGELFF.

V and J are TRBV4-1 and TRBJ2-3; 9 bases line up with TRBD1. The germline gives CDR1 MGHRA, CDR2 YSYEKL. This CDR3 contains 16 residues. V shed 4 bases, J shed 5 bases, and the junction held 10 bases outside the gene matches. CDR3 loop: CASSPEGQGEGDTQYF. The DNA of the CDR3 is TGCGCCAGCAGCCCCGAGGGACAGGGAGAGGGAGATACGCAGTATTTT.

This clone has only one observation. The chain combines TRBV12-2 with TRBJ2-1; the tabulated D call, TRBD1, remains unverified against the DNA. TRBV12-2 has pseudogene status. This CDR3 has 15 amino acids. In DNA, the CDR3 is TGTGCAAGTCGCCTCCGGGACAGTCAATACAATGAGCAGTTCTTC. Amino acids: CASRLRDSQYNEQFF.

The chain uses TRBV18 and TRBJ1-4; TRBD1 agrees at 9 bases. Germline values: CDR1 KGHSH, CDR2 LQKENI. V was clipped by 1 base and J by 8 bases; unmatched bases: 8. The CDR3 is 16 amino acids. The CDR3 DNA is TGTGCCAGCTCACCACTTACAGGGGGCGTCGCCGAAAAACTGTTTTTT. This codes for CASSPLTGGVAEKLFF.

The CDR3 bases are TGTGCCAGCACCAGACAGGGTGTAATCCAAGAGACCCAGTACTTC. The encoded protein is CASTRQGVIQETQYF. This chain connects TRBV2 to TRBJ2-5; 7 nucleotides line up with TRBD1. CDR1 SNHLY and CDR2 FYNNEI come from the germline V gene. The CDR3 has 15 residues. V lost 7 bases and J lost 1; bases outside the gene matches: 9.

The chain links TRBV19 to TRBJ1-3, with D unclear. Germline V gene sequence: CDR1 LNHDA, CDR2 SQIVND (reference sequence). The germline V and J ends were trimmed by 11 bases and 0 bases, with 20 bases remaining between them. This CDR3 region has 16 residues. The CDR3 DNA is TGTGCCTGCCGGCAGCCGGGTGTTAGCTCTGGAAACACCATATATTTT. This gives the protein CACRQPGVSSGNTIYF.

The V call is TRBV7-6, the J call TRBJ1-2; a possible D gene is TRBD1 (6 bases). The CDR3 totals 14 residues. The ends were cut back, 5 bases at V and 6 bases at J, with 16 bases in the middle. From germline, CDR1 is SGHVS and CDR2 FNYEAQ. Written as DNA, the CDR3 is TGTGCCAGCAGCCCCCCGGGAGGGGGAAATGGCTACACCTTC. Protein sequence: CASSPPGGGNGYTF.

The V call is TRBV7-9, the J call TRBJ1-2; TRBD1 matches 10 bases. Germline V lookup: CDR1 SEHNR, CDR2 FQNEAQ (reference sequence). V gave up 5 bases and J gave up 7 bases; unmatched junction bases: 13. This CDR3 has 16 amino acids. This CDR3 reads CASSGGQGSKLGGYTF. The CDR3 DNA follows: TGTGCCAGCAGCGGGGGACAGGGGAGTAAGTTGGGTGGCTACACCTTC.

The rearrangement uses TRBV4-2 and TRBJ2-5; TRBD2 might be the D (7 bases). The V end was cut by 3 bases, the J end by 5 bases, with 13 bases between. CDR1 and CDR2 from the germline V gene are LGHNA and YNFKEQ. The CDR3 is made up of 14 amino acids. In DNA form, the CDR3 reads TGTGCCAGCAGCCAGTGGGGGGGCGGGGAGACCCAGTACTTC. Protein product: CASSQWGGGETQYF.

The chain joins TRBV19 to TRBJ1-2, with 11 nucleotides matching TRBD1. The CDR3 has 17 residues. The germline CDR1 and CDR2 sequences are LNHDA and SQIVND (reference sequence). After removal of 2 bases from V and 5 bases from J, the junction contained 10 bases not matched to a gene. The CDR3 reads CASSITFRTGGLYGYTF. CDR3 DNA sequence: TGTGCCAGTAGTATAACGTTCAGGACAGGGGGCTTGTATGGCTACACCTTC.

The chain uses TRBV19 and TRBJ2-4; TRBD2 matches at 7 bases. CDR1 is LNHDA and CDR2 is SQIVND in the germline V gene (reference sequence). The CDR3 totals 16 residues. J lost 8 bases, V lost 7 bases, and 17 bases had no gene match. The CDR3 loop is CASNGGTRGAGDIQYF. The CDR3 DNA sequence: TGTGCCAGTAACGGGGGGACTCGAGGGGCTGGGGACATTCAGTACTTC.

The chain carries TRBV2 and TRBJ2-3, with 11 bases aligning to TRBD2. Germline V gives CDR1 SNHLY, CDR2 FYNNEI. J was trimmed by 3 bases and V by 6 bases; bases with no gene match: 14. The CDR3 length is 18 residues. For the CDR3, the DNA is TGTGCCAGCAGCCCTCTAGCGGGGGGCATGGGGCGGACAGATACGCAGTATTTT. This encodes CASSPLAGGMGRTDTQYF.

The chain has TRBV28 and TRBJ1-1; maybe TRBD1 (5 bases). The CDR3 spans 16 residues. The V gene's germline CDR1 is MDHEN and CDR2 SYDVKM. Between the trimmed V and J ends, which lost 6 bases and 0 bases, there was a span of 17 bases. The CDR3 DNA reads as TGTGCCAGCAGCACCAGAAGGACACAAGTGAACACTGAAGCTTTCTTT. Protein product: CASSTRRTQVNTEAFF.

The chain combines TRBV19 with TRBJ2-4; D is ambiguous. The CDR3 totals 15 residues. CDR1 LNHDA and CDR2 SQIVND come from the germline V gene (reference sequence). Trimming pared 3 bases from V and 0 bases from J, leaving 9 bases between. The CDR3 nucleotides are TGTGCCAGTAGTATCCCCCAGATAGCCAAAAACATTCAGTACTTC. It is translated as CASSIPQIAKNIQYF. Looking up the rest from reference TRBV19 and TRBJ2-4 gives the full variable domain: DGGITQSPKYLFRKEGQNVTLSCEQNLNHDAMYWYRQDPGQGLRLIYYSQIVNDFQKGDIAEGYSVSREKKESFPLTVTSAQKNPTAFYLCASSIPQIAKNIQYFGAGTRLSVL.

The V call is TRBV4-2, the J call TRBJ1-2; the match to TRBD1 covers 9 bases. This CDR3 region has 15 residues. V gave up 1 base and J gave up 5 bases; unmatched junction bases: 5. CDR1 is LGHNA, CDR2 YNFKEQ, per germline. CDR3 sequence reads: CASSQGTGTGYGYTF. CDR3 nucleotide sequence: TGTGCCAGCAGCCAAGGGACCGGGACAGGGTATGGCTACACCTTC.

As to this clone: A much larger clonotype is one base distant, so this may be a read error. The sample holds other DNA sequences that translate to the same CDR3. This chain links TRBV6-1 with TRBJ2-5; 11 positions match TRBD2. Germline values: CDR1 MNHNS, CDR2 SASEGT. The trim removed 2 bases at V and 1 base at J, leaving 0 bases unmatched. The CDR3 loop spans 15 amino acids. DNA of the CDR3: TGTGCCAGCAGTGAACTAGCGGGGGGCCAAGAGACCCAGTACTTC. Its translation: CASSELAGGQETQYF.

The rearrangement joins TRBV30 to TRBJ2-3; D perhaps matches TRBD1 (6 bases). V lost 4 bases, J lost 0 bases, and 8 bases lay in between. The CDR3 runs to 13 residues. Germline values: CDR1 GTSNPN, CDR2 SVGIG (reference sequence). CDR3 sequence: CAWNRASTDTQYF. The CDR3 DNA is TGTGCCTGGAACAGGGCTAGCACAGATACGCAGTATTTT.

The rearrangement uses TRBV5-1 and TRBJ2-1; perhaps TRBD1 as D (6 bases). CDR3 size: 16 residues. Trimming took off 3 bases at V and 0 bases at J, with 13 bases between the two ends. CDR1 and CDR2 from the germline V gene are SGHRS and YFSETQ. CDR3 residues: CASSSGQTSSYNEQFF. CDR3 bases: TGCGCCAGCAGCTCGGGACAAACGAGCTCCTACAATGAGCAGTTCTTC.

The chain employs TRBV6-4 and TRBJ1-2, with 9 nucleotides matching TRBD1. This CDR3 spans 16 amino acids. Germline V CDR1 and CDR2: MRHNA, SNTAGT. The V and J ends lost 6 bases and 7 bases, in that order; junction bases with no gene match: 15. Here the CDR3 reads CASSPGGTGSLGGYTF. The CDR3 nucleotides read TGTGCCAGCAGCCCGGGCGGGACAGGGAGTTTGGGTGGCTACACCTTC.

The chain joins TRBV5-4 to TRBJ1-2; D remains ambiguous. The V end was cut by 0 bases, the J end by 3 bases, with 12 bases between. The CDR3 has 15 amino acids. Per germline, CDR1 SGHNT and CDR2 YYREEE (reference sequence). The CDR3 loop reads CASSLAAGPDYGYTF. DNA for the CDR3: TGTGCCAGCAGCTTGGCGGCAGGCCCCGACTATGGCTACACCTTC.

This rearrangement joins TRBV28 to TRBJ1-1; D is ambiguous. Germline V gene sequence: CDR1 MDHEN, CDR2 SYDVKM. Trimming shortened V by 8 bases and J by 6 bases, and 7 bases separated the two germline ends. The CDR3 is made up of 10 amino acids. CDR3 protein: CASRDSEAFF. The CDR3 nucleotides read TGTGCCAGCCGAGATTCTGAAGCTTTCTTT.